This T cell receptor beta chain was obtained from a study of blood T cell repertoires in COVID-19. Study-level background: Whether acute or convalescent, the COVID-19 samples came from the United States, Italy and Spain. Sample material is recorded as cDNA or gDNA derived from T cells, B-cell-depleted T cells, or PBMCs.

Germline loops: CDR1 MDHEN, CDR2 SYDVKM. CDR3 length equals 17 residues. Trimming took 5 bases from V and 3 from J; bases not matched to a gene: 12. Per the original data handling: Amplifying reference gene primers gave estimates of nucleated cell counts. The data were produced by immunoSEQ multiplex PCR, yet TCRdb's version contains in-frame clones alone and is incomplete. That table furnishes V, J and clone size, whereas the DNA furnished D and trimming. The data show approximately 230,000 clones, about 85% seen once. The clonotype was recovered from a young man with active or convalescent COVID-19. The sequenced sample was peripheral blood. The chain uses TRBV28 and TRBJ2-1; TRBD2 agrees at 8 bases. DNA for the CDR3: TGTGCCAGCAGTCCCTCGGGAAGACTAGCGAACTACAATGAGCAGTTCTTC. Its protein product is CASSPSGRLANYNEQFF.